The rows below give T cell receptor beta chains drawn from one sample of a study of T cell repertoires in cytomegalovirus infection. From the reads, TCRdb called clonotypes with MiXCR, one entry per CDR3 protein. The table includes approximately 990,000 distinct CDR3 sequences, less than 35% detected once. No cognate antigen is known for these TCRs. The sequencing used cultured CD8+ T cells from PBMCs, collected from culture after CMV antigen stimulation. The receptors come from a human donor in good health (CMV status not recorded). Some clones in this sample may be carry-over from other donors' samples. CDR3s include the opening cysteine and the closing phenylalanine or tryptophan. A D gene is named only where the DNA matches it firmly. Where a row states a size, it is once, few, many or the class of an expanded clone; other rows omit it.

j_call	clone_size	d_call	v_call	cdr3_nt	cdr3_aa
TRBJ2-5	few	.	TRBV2	TGTGCCAGCAGTGACGGCAGTCGCGAGACCCAGTACTTC	CASSDGSRETQYF
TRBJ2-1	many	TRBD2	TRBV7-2	TGTGCCAGCAGCCAGGGACTAGCGGGGGGCAGCTCCTACAATGAGCAGTTCTTC	CASSQGLAGGSSYNEQFF
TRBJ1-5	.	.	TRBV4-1	TGCGCCAGCAGCCAAGAGACAGATAGCAATCAGCCCCAGCATTTT	CASSQETDSNQPQHF
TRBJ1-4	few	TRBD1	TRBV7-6	TGTGCCAGCAGCCGGGACAGGGGTGAAAAACTGTTTTTT	CASSRDRGEKLFF
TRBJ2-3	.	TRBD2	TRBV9	TGTGCCAGCAGCCTAGACCCTAGCGGGGGGCCCACAGATACGCAGTATTTT	CASSLDPSGGPTDTQYF
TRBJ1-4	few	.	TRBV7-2	TGTGCCAGCAGCGTTCGCCACGGGAGAACTAATGAAAAACTGTTTTTT	CASSVRHGRTNEKLFF
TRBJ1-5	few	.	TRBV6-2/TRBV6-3	TGTGCCAGCAGTTACCCCGGGGCACCCGCCCGGGGCAATCAGCCCCAGCATTTT	CASSYPGAPARGNQPQHF
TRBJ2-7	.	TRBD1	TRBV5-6	TGTGCCAGCAGCTTTTGGGGACAGGTTCGCCCCGAGCAGTACTTC	CASSFWGQVRPEQYF
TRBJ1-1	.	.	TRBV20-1	TGCAGTGCCACTGGGCAGATGAACACTGAAGCTTTCTTT	CSATGQMNTEAFF
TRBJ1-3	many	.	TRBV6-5	TGTGCCAGCAGTTACTCAATGTGGGGGGACTCTGGAAACACCATATATTTT	CASSYSMWGDSGNTIYF
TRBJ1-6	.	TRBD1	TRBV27	TGTGCCAGCAGCCCCCTGACAGGGCAAAATTCACCCCTCCACTTT	CASSPLTGQNSPLHF